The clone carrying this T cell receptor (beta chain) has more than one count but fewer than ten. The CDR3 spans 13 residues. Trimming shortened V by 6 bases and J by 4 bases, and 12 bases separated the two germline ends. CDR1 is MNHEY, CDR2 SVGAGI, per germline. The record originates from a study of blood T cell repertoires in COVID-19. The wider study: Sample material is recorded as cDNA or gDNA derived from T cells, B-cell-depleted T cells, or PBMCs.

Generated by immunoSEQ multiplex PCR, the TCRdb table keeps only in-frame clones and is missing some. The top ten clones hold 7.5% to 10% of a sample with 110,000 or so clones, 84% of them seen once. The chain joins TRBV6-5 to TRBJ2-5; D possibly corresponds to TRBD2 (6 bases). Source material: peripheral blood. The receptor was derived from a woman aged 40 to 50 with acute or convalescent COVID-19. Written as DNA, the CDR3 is TGTGCCAGCAGGCCCCAGGGAGGAGAGACCCAGTACTTC. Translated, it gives CASRPQGGETQYF.